The 19 T cell receptor beta chains reported below all come from one sample, sequenced in a study of T cells in Graves' hyperthyroidism and ophthalmopathy. Amplification yielded TCR beta CDR3 regions, with RNA transcripts as the source. The HTBI set primed first-round TCR CDR3 RT-PCR. TCRdb reprocessed the multiplex PCR reads with MiXCR, giving one entry per CDR3 protein. The sample includes about 640,000 distinct CDR3 sequences, around 20% of them seen just once. The sequenced sample was blood. Receptors were obtained from a man younger than 45 with Graves' ophthalmopathy.

The chain employs TRBV10-3 and TRBJ2-3; D unclear. CDR3 length: 13 residues. The germline V gene encodes CDR1 ENHRY and CDR2 SYGVKD. V dropped 3 bases and J dropped 0 bases, with 4 bases sitting between them. The CDR3 here is CAISEQSTDTQYF. The DNA for the CDR3 is TGTGCCATCAGTGAACAGAGCACAGATACGCAGTATTTT.

This clonotype was recorded a few times. V and J are TRBV30 and TRBJ2-1; 9 nucleotides agree with TRBD2. This CDR3 spans 14 amino acids. J lost 3 bases, V lost 1 base, and 1 base had no gene match. Germline V gene lookup returns CDR1 GTSNPN and CDR2 SVGIG (reference sequence). CDR3 bases: TGTGCCTGGAGTGGACTAGCGGTCTACAATGAGCAGTTCTTC. Translating it yields CAWSGLAVYNEQFF. Full variable domain (remainder filled in from reference TRBV30 and TRBJ2-1): SQTIHQWPATLVQPVGSPLSLECTVEGTSNPNLYWYRQAAGRGLQLLFYSVGIGQISSEVPQNLSASRPQDRQFILSSKKLLLSDSGFYLCAWSGLAVYNEQFFGPGTRLTVL.

In its sample, this clonotype was seen a few times. V usage is TRBV6-2 or TRBV6-3 and J usage is TRBJ1-3; D might be TRBD1 (5 bases). Trimming removed 8 bases at V and 0 bases at J, with 14 bases between. The CDR3 is 15 residues long. Germline V lookup: CDR1 MNHEY, CDR2 SVGEGT. CDR3 sequence (DNA): TGTGCCAGCCGGGACCGCCATACCTCTGGAAACACCATATATTTT. Residues: CASRDRHTSGNTIYF.

V and J are TRBV5-8 and TRBJ2-5, with D perhaps TRBD2 (5 bases). The CDR3 has 14 residues. V lost 1 base, J lost 3 bases, and 10 bases lay in between. Germline values: CDR1 SGHTS, CDR2 YDEGEE. The CDR3 here is CASSLYNGEETQYF. In DNA, the CDR3 is TGTGCCAGCAGCTTGTATAACGGGGAAGAGACCCAGTACTTC.

This clonotype was seen only a few times. V is TRBV7-6 and J is TRBJ2-3, with TRBD2 matching 7 bases. The germline V gene encodes CDR1 SGHVS and CDR2 FNYEAQ. The CDR3 consists of 15 residues. Trimming took 0 bases from V and 3 from J; bases not matched to a gene: 3. The chain's CDR3 is CASSLAGGETDTQYF. Written as DNA, the CDR3 is TGTGCCAGCAGCTTAGCGGGAGGGGAAACAGATACGCAGTATTTT.

V usage is TRBV3-1 and J usage is TRBJ2-7; TRBD2 agrees at 11 bases. Trimming cost V 2 bases and J 5 bases; bases outside gene matches: 8. From germline, CDR1 is LGHDT and CDR2 YNNKEL (reference sequence). The CDR3 sequence is 16 residues long. The CDR3 here is CASSQSLAGVRDEQYF. CDR3 bases: TGTGCCAGCAGCCAATCACTAGCGGGAGTAAGGGACGAGCAGTACTTC.

Concerning this clonotype: Being one base from a much bigger clone, this may be a read error. The V and J genes are TRBV7-2 and TRBJ2-3; the D is unclear. V lost 4 bases to trimming and J lost 0 bases, with 14 bases between them. Germline V gene sequence: CDR1 SGHTA, CDR2 FQGNSA. The CDR3 runs 16 residues. The CDR3 nucleotides are TGTGCCAGCAGCTGTGATAGGTCCACTAGCACAGATACGCAGTATTTT. Its translation is CASSCDRSTSTDTQYF.

In this sample, this clonotype turned up many times. The rearrangement uses TRBV2 and TRBJ2-5, with D tentatively TRBD1 (5 bases). V dropped 6 bases and J dropped 8 bases, with 16 bases sitting between them. The CDR3 consists of 13 residues. In germline, CDR1 is SNHLY, CDR2 FYNNEI. In nucleotides, the CDR3 is TGTGCCAGCAGAGCTCCCGGCAGGGATACCCAGTACTTC. This encodes CASRAPGRDTQYF.

There are a few counts of this clonotype. V gene TRBV2 combines with J gene TRBJ2-7; weak D call: TRBD2 (6 bases). Trimming removed 8 bases at V and 6 bases at J, with 14 bases between. The length of the CDR3 is 12 residues. Germline CDR1 reads SNHLY; CDR2 reads FYNNEI. The CDR3 sequence: CASRGTPSEQYF. The CDR3, as DNA: TGTGCCAGCCGCGGGACCCCATCCGAGCAGTACTTC.

Ten or more counts support this clonotype. The chain carries TRBV20-1 and TRBJ2-1; a weak D match, TRBD1 (5 bases). The CDR3 has 12 amino acids. Trimming pared 6 bases from V and 3 bases from J, leaving 9 bases between. Germline V CDR1 and CDR2: DFQATT, SNEGSKA (reference sequence). The chain's CDR3 is CSAPTDYNEQFF. The CDR3 nucleotides read TGCAGTGCGCCGACAGACTACAATGAGCAGTTCTTC.

This clonotype has at least ten counts. The chain combines TRBV2 with TRBJ2-7; 10 bases line up with TRBD2. CDR1 is SNHLY, CDR2 FYNNEI, per germline. Trimming took 6 bases from V and 6 from J; bases not matched to a gene: 8. The CDR3 is made up of 14 amino acids. The CDR3 is CASSASGSKGEQYF. CDR3 nucleotides: TGTGCCAGCAGCGCTAGCGGGAGTAAGGGCGAGCAGTACTTC.

The chain has TRBV6-2 or TRBV6-3 and TRBJ2-5; possible D gene TRBD2, 6 bases. The CDR3 has 15 amino acids. CDR1 is MNHEY, CDR2 SVGEGT, per germline. Trimming pared 5 bases from V and 5 bases from J, leaving 18 bases between. The DNA of the CDR3 is TGTGCCAGCAGTCCCGCCGGGACTCCGAAGGAGACCCAGTACTTC. The encoded protein is CASSPAGTPKETQYF.

This clonotype was observed a handful of times. V and J are TRBV2 and TRBJ2-1; 9 bases are shared with TRBD2. CDR3 length: 13 amino acids. Germline loops: CDR1 SNHLY, CDR2 FYNNEI. CDR3 DNA sequence: TGTACCGGCCGGGGACTAGCTTTCTATGAGCAGTTCTTC. Encoded protein: CTGRGLAFYEQFF.

The gene calls are TRBV19 and TRBJ1-6; possible D gene TRBD1, 6 bases. Germline V gives CDR1 LNHDA, CDR2 SQIVND (reference sequence). The CDR3 consists of 14 residues. The V end lost 6 bases, the J end lost 10 bases, and 16 bases lay between the germline ends. The CDR3: CASRRQATGSPLHF. The CDR3, as DNA: TGTGCCAGTAGGAGACAGGCTACGGGCTCACCCCTCCACTTT.

This clonotype was seen many times. The chain recombines TRBV6-6 with TRBJ2-7, with D perhaps given as TRBD1 or TRBD2 (5 bases each). V was shortened by 2 bases and J by 6 bases, with 11 bases between the two germline ends. The CDR3 is 13 residues long. Per the germline V gene, CDR1 is MNHNY and CDR2 is SVGAGI (reference sequence). This CDR3 is CASSYGTHGEQYF. The DNA for the CDR3 is TGTGCCAGCAGTTACGGGACCCATGGCGAGCAGTACTTC.

This clonotype was seen at least ten times. The chain is built from TRBV20-1 and TRBJ1-1; a weak D match, TRBD1 (5 bases). Germline-derived CDR1 and CDR2 are DFQATT and SNEGSKA (reference sequence). Deletions cut 5 bases from V and 4 bases from J, with 26 bases between. This CDR3 spans 17 amino acids. The CDR3 region has the DNA TGCAGTGCTCCGCAACCCCTGGGGCGCAGTCGGGGCACTGAAGCTTTCTTT. Its protein is CSAPQPLGRSRGTEAFF.

The table lists this clonotype with a few counts. Because the CDR3's place on the DNA is in doubt, the DNA is left out and the CDR3 is given as listed by TCRdb. The chain joins TRBV27 to TRBJ1-3; TRBD1 is taken as the D call from the table, unchecked against the DNA. Germline lookup yields CDR1 MNHEY and CDR2 SMNVEV (reference sequence). The CDR3 is 18 residues long, ends included. CDR3: CASSLIFGAGKSGNTIYF.

This clonotype appeared a few times. For the CDR3, the DNA is TGTGCCTGGAGGAACAGTCCCAGGGGTGAGCAGTTCTTC. This sequence encodes CAWRNSPRGEQFF. This sequence joins TRBV30 and TRBJ2-1; possibly TRBD1 for D (6 bases). Trimming shortened V by 3 bases and J by 9 bases, and 15 bases separated the two germline ends. The CDR3 runs to 13 residues. Germline CDR1 reads GTSNPN; CDR2 reads SVGIG (reference sequence).

This clonotype was seen a handful of times. V gene TRBV3-1 combines with J gene TRBJ2-5; TRBD2 aligns across 9 bases. The CDR3 is made up of 18 amino acids. Unmatched junction bases numbered 15, after V lost 2 bases and J lost 5 bases. CDR1 is LGHDT, CDR2 YNNKEL, per germline (reference sequence). The CDR3 DNA sequence: TGTGCCAGCAGCCAATCGATTTTCGCGGGACTAGCTGGGGAGACCCAGTACTTC. Protein: CASSQSIFAGLAGETQYF.